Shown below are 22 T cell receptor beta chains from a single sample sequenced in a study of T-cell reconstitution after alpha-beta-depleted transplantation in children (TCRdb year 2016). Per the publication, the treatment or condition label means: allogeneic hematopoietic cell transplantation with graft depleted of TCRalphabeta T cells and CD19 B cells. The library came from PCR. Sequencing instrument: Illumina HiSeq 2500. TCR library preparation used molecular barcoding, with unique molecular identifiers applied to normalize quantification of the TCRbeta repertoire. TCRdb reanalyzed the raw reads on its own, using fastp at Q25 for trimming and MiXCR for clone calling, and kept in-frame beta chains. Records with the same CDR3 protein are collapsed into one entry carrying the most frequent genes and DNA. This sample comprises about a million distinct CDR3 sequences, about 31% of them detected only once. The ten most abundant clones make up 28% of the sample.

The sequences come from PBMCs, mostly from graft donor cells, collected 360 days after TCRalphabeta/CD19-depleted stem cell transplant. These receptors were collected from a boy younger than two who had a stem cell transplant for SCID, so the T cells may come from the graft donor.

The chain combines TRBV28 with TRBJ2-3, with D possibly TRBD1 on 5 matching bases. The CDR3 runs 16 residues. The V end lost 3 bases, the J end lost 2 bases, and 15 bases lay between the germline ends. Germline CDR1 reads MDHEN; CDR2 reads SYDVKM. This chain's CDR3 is CASSFGPRAYTDTQYF. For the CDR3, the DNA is TGTGCCAGCAGTTTTGGTCCCAGGGCATACACAGATACGCAGTATTTT.

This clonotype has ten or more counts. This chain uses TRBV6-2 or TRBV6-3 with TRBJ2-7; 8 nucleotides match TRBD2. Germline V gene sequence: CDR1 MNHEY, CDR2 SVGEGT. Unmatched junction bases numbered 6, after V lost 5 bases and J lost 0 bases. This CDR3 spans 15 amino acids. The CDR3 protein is CASSPREGLSYEQYF. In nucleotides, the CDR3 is TGTGCCAGCAGTCCACGGGAGGGTCTCTCCTACGAGCAGTACTTC.

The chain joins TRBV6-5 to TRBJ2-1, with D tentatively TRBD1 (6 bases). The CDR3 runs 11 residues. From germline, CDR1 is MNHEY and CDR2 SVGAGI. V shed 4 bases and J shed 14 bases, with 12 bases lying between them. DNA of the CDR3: TGTGCCAGCAGTTTCGGGACATTGGAGTTCTTC. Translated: CASSFGTLEFF.

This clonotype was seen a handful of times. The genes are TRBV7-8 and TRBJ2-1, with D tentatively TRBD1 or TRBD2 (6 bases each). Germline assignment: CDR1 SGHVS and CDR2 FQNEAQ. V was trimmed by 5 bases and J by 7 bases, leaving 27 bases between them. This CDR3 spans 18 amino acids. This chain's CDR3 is CASSPVVVRRGGLNEQFF. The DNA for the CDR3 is TGTGCCAGCAGCCCCGTGGTCGTTCGAAGAGGGGGGTTAAATGAGCAGTTCTTC.

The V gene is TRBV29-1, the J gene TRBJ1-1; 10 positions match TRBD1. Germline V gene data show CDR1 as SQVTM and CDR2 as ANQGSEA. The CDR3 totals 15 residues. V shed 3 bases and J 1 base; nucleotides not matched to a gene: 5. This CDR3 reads CSVDDRGLRNTEAFF. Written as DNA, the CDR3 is TGCAGCGTTGACGACAGGGGGCTTCGGAACACTGAAGCTTTCTTT.

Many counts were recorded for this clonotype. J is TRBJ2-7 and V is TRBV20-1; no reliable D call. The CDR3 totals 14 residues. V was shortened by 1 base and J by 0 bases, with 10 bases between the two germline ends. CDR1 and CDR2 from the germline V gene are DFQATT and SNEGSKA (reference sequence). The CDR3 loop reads CSARGAPSSYEQYF. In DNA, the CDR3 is TGCAGTGCTAGAGGGGCTCCGAGCTCCTACGAGCAGTACTTC.

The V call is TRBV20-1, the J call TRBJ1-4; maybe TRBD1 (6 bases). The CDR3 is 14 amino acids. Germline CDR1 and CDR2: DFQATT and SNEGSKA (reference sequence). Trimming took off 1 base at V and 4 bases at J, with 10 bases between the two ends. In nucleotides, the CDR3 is TGCAGTGCTAGAGCGACAGGTGATAATGAAAAACTGTTTTTT. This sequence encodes CSARATGDNEKLFF.

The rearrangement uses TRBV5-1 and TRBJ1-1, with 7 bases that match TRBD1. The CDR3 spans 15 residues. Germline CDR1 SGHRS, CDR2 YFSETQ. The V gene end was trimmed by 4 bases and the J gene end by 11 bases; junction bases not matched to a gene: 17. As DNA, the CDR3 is TGCGCCAGCAGCCAAATGACCCACAGGGGCGCAGAGGCTTTCTTT. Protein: CASSQMTHRGAEAFF.

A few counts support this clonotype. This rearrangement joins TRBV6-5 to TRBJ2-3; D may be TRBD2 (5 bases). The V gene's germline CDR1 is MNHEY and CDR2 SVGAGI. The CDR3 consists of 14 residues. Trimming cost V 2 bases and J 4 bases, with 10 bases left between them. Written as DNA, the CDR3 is TGTGCCAGCAGTTACCGAGGAGGTGCAGATACGCAGTATTTT. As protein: CASSYRGGADTQYF.

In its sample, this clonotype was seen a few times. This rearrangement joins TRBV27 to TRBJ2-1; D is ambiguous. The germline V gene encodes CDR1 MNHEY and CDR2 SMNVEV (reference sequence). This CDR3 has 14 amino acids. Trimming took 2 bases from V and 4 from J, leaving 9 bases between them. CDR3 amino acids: CASSLSPPYNEQFF. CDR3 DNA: TGTGCCAGCAGTTTAAGCCCCCCTTACAATGAGCAGTTCTTC.

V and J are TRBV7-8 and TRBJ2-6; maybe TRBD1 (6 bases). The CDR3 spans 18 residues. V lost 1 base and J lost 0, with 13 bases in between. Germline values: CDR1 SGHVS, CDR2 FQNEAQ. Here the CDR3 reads CASSLGTAKASGANVLTF. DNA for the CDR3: TGTGCCAGCAGCTTAGGGACAGCTAAGGCCTCTGGGGCCAACGTCCTGACTTTC.

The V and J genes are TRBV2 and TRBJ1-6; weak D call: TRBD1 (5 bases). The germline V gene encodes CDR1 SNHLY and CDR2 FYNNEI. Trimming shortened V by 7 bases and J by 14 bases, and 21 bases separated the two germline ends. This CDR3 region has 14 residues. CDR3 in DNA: TGTGCCAGCACTGGGGGGGACCCTGTTCCGGCCCTCCACTTT. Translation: CASTGGDPVPALHF.

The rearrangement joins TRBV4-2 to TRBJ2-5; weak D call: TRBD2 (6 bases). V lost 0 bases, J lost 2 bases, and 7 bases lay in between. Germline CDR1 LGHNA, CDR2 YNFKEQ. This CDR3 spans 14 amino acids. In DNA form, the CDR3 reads TGTGCCAGCAGCCAAGATGCGGGGCAAGAGACCCAGTACTTC. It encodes CASSQDAGQETQYF.

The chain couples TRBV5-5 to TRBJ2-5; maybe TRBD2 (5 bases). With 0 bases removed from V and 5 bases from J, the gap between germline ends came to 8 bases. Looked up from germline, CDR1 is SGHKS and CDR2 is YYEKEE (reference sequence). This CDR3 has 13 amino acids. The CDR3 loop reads CASSLEGSETQYF. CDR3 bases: TGTGCCAGCAGCTTGGAAGGGAGCGAGACCCAGTACTTC.

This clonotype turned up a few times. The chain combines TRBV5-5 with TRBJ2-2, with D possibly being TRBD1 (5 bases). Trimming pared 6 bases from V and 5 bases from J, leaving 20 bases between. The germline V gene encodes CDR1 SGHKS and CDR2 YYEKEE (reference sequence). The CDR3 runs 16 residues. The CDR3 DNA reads TGTGCCAGCACCGTACAGGCCGAGATAAAAACCGGGGAGCTGTTTTTT. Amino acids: CASTVQAEIKTGELFF.

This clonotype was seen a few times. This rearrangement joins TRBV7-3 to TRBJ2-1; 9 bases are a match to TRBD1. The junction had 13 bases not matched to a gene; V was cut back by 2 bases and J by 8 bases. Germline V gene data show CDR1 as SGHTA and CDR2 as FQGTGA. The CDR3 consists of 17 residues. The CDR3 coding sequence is TGTGCCAGCAGCTTACGCCCGCTGACAGGGGGGAAACATGAGCAGTTCTTC. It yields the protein CASSLRPLTGGKHEQFF.

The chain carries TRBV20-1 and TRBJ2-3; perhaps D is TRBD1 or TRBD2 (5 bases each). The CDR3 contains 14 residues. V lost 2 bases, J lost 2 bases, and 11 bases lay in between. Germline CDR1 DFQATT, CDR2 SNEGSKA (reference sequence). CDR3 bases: TGCAGTGCTAGACGAGGGGTACCCACAGATACGCAGTATTTT. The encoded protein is CSARRGVPTDTQYF.

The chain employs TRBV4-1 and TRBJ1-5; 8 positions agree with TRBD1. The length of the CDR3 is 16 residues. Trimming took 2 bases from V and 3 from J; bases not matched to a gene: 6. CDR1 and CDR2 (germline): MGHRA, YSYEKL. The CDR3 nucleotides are TGCGCCAGCAGCCAAAGCGGTCAGGGGGCCAATCAGCCCCAGCATTTT. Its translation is CASSQSGQGANQPQHF.

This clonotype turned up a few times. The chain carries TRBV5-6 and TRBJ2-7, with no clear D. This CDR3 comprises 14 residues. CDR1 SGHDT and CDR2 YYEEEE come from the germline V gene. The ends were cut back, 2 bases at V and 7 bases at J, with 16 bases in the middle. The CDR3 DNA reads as TGTGCCAGCAGCTTAAAACTCTCCTTAGGGGAGCAGTACTTC. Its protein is CASSLKLSLGEQYF.

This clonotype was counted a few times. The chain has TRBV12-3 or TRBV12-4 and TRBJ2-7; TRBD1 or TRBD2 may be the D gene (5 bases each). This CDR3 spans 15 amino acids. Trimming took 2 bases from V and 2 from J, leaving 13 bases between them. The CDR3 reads CASSLRDGGTYEQYF. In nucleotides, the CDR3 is TGTGCCAGCAGTTTACGGGACGGCGGCACCTACGAGCAGTACTTC.

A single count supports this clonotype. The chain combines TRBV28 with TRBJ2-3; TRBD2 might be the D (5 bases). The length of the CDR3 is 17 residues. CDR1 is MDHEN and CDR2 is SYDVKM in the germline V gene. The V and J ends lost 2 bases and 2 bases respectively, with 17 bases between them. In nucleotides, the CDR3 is TGTGCCAGCAGTTTACCCGAAGCGGCCGCCCCCACAGATACGCAGTATTTT. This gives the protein CASSLPEAAAPTDTQYF.

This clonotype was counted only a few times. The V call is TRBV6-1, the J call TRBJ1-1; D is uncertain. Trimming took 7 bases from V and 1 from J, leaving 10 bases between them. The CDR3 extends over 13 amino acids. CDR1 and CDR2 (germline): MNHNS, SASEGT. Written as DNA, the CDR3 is TGTGCCAGCACGGAGACGGCGAACACTGAAGCTTTCTTT. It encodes CASTETANTEAFF.